One and the same sample provided the 19 T cell receptor beta chains below, sequenced in a study of T cell changes during pregnancy in multiple sclerosis. The repertoire was sequenced with immunoSEQ multiplex PCR; TCRdb's copy has only in-frame clones and lacks some. The profile shows roughly 35,000 clones, 85% to 95% of them singletons. The specimen sequenced was PBMCs (not recorded whether the cells were cultured). The origin of the receptors is a female donor with multiple sclerosis, enrolled in a pregnancy study.

The V call is TRBV7-9, the J call TRBJ1-3, with no clear D. The germline CDR1 and CDR2 sequences are SEHNR and FQNEAQ (reference sequence). The V end lost 3 bases, the J end lost 0 bases, and 9 bases lay between the germline ends. The CDR3 is 15 residues long. CDR3 nucleotides: TGTGCCAGCAGCTTGACTAGATTCTCTGGAAACACCATATATTTT. Residues: CASSLTRFSGNTIYF.

This chain links TRBV13 with TRBJ1-4; D unclear. Between the trimmed V and J ends, which lost 0 bases and 8 bases, there was a span of 16 bases. Per germline, CDR1 PRHDT and CDR2 FYEKMQ (reference sequence). The CDR3 is 16 residues long. The CDR3 DNA sequence: TGTGCCAGCAGCTTAGGCCCACACCAGGAGGAAGAAAAACTGTTTTTT. As protein: CASSLGPHQEEEKLFF.

The rearrangement joins TRBV6-4 to TRBJ1-5; D remains ambiguous. The V end was cut by 4 bases, the J end by 15 bases, with 7 bases between. CDR3 length equals 9 residues. Germline CDR1 is MRHNA and CDR2 is SNTAGT. CDR3 coding DNA: TGTGCCAGCAGTGCCCCGTGGCATTTT. This encodes CASSAPWHF.

This CDR3 reads CASSLEFDRGLDGYTF. In DNA, the CDR3 is TGTGCCAGCAGCTTAGAATTTGACAGGGGGCTCGATGGCTACACCTTC. The chain carries TRBV7-9 and TRBJ1-2, with 10 nucleotides matching TRBD1. Germline V gene lookup returns CDR1 SEHNR and CDR2 FQNEAQ (reference sequence). This CDR3 has 16 amino acids. Losses at the gene ends were 1 base for V and 6 bases for J; bases not matched to a gene: 8.

Written as DNA, the CDR3 is TGCGCCAGCAGCATACAGGGCACCGGGGAGCTGTTTTTT. Encoded protein: CASSIQGTGELFF. The genes are TRBV5-1 and TRBJ2-2; perhaps TRBD1 as D (6 bases). Germline CDR1 is SGHRS and CDR2 is YFSETQ. Trimming cost V 4 bases and J 4 bases, with 8 bases left between them. The CDR3 length is 13 residues.

The chain couples TRBV6-5 to TRBJ2-1, with D perhaps TRBD2 (5 bases). The CDR3 is made up of 15 amino acids. Deletions cut 2 bases from V and 7 bases from J, with 15 bases between. The germline CDR1 and CDR2 sequences are MNHEY and SVGAGI. The CDR3 nucleotides read TGTGCCAGCAGTTACCGGGAATTCCCTTCAAATGAGCAGTTCTTC. It translates to CASSYREFPSNEQFF.

The chain is built from TRBV7-9 and TRBJ2-1, with TRBD1 identical over 8 bases. With V trimmed by 1 base and J by 5 bases, 10 bases remained unmatched. This CDR3 has 17 amino acids. CDR1 and CDR2 (germline): SEHNR, FQNEAQ (reference sequence). The CDR3 bases are TGTGCCAGCAGCTTAGTAGTTAAAAGACAGGGGAACAATGAGCAGTTCTTC. Translation: CASSLVVKRQGNNEQFF. Combining the CDR3 with reference TRBV7-9 and TRBJ2-1 gives the whole variable domain DTGVSQNPRHKITKRGQNVTFRCDPISEHNRLYWYRQTLGQGPEFLTYFQNEAQLEKSRLLSDRFSAERPKGSFSTLEIQRTEQGDSAMYLCASSLVVKRQGNNEQFFGPGTRLTVL.

The chain uses TRBV14 and TRBJ2-5; 7 bases are a match to TRBD2. The germline V gene encodes CDR1 SGHDN and CDR2 FVKESK. Trimming removed 0 bases from V and 4 bases from J; junction bases left unmatched: 5. The CDR3 has 15 residues. The CDR3 bases are TGTGCCAGCAGCCAAGACCGTACGGGAGGAGAGACCCAGTACTTC. Protein: CASSQDRTGGETQYF. Based on the CDR3 plus reference TRBV14 and TRBJ2-5, the full variable domain is EAGVTQFPSHSVIEKGQTVTLRCDPISGHDNLYWYRRVMGKEIKFLLHFVKESKQDESGMPNNRFLAERTGGTYSTLKVQPAELEDSGVYFCASSQDRTGGETQYFGPGTRLLVL.

This clone is a singleton in its sample. DNA for the CDR3: TGCGCCAGCAGTGATGAGCTAGCGGGGTACAATGAGCAGTTCTTC. Translated: CASSDELAGYNEQFF. J is TRBJ2-1 and V is TRBV10-2; TRBD2 matches at 9 bases. The germline CDR1 and CDR2 sequences are WSHSY and SAAADI. With V trimmed by 3 bases and J by 4 bases, 4 bases remained unmatched. The CDR3 consists of 15 residues.

This chain joins TRBV9 and TRBJ1-2; 7 nucleotides align to TRBD1. The CDR3 covers 13 residues. The junction had 4 bases not matched to a gene; V was cut back by 3 bases and J by 5 bases. Germline values: CDR1 SGDLS, CDR2 YYNGEE. The CDR3 DNA follows: TGTGCCAGCAGCGGGGGACAGCTTTATGGCTACACCTTC. It encodes CASSGGQLYGYTF.

This clone appeared once. J is TRBJ1-5 and V is TRBV5-1; 7 bases are a match to TRBD1. This CDR3 comprises 15 residues. Germline values: CDR1 SGHRS, CDR2 YFSETQ. The J segment lost 4 bases and the V segment lost 5 bases, leaving 9 bases of the junction unmatched. The CDR3 sequence: CASSSTGRKNQPQHF. As DNA, the CDR3 is TGCGCCAGCAGTTCGACAGGGAGGAAAAATCAGCCCCAGCATTTT.

CDR3 amino acids: CASSSPGQINEKLFF. The CDR3 coding sequence is TGTGCCAGCAGCTCCCCGGGACAGATTAATGAAAAACTGTTTTTT. This rearrangement joins TRBV7-9 to TRBJ1-4; 7 bases agree with TRBD1. Per germline, CDR1 SEHNR and CDR2 FQNEAQ (reference sequence). The CDR3 consists of 15 residues. Trimming took 4 bases from V and 4 from J; bases not matched to a gene: 6. The full variable domain, with the rest looked up from reference TRBV7-9 and TRBJ1-4, is DTGVSQNPRHKITKRGQNVTFRCDPISEHNRLYWYRQTLGQGPEFLTYFQNEAQLEKSRLLSDRFSAERPKGSFSTLEIQRTEQGDSAMYLCASSSPGQINEKLFFGSGTQLSVL.

The V gene is TRBV27, the J gene TRBJ1-1; a weak D match, TRBD1 (6 bases). V lost 5 bases and J 1 base, leaving 14 bases between the germline ends. The CDR3 runs 15 residues. CDR1 and CDR2 (germline): MNHEY, SMNVEV (reference sequence). Written as DNA, the CDR3 is TGTGCCAGCAGTATACACGCAGGGGCGAACACTGAAGCTTTCTTT. It translates to CASSIHAGANTEAFF.

This clone showed up just once. The chain employs TRBV28 and TRBJ1-5; 9 bases are a match to TRBD1. CDR3 length: 15 amino acids. The germline V gene encodes CDR1 MDHEN and CDR2 SYDVKM. Trimming at V came to 6 bases and at J to 1 base, leaving 4 bases not matched to a gene. The CDR3 region is CASRSGQGSNQPQHF. The CDR3 nucleotides are TGTGCCAGCAGAAGTGGACAGGGGAGCAATCAGCCCCAGCATTTT.

The rearrangement uses TRBV25-1 and TRBJ1-2, with D uncertain. CDR1 MGHDK and CDR2 SYGVNS come from the germline V gene. This CDR3 has 16 amino acids. V was pared by 0 bases and J by 0 bases, with 11 bases between. The DNA for the CDR3 is TGTGCCAGCAGTGAATATCGTGGAGGGTCTAACTATGGCTACACCTTC. This sequence encodes CASSEYRGGSNYGYTF.

The rearrangement links TRBV4-1 to TRBJ1-1; 10 nucleotides line up with TRBD1. This CDR3 is built from 14 residues. Germline-derived CDR1 and CDR2 are MGHRA and YSYEKL. After removal of 4 bases from V and 5 bases from J, the junction contained 4 bases not matched to a gene. The CDR3, as DNA: TGCGCCAGCAGCCCACAGGACAGGGGGACTGAAGCTTTCTTT. It codes for CASSPQDRGTEAFF.

V is TRBV30 and J is TRBJ2-7, with 14 nucleotides matching TRBD2. Germline assignment: CDR1 GTSNPN and CDR2 SVGIG (reference sequence). Trimming removed 1 base from V and 2 bases from J; junction bases left unmatched: 10. The CDR3 consists of 18 residues. CDR3 DNA: TGTGCCTGGAGTGCCTTGGGACTAGCGGGAGCCCGCCCCTACGAGCAGTACTTC. This gives the protein CAWSALGLAGARPYEQYF.

V and J are TRBV30 and TRBJ2-3; no reliable D call. The germline V gene has CDR1 GTSNPN and CDR2 SVGIG (reference sequence). This CDR3 has 14 residues. Trimming removed 0 bases from V and 6 bases from J, with 13 bases in between. The CDR3 DNA follows: TGTGCCTGGAGTGTCGGATTCGTTATGGATACGCAGTATTTT. Translating it yields CAWSVGFVMDTQYF.

This clone was detected once. This chain links TRBV6-5 with TRBJ2-7; no clear D gene. V lost 5 bases, J lost 2 bases, and 10 bases lay in between. The CDR3 has 13 residues. Germline CDR1 is MNHEY and CDR2 is SVGAGI. Here the CDR3 reads CASSTDLPYEQYF. The CDR3 DNA sequence: TGTGCCAGCAGTACAGACTTACCCTACGAGCAGTACTTC.